These 10 T cell receptor beta chains were sequenced from one sample in a study of identical twins. TCRdb processed the 5' RACE reads anew with MiXCR; each CDR3 protein has one entry. Among 1.5 million to 2 million distinct CDR3 sequences listed, 32% were seen once. The sample comprised cord blood. Source of these receptors: a newborn girl in good health.

About this clonotype itself: Mismatch with germline at one junction end may stem from a read error. V and J are TRBV6-2 or TRBV6-3 and TRBJ2-7, with D perhaps TRBD1 or TRBD2 (5 bases each). The length of the CDR3 is 15 residues. From germline, CDR1 is MNHEY and CDR2 SVGEGT. The chain's CDR3 is CASGYSRDRSYEQYF. CDR3 nucleotides: TGTGCCAGCGGTTACTCCCGGGACCGCTCATACGAGCAGTACTTC.

There are many counts of this clonotype. J is TRBJ2-3 and V is TRBV5-1; either TRBD1 or TRBD2 may fit D (5 bases each). The ends were cut back, 2 bases at V and 1 base at J, with 8 bases in the middle. Germline V CDR1 and CDR2: SGHRS, YFSETQ. There are 14 residues in the CDR3. The CDR3 loop is CASSLEGRTDTQYF. The CDR3 DNA reads as TGCGCCAGCAGCTTAGAGGGGCGCACAGATACGCAGTATTTT. The full variable domain, rest sourced from reference TRBV5-1 and TRBJ2-3, is KAGVTQTPRYLIKTRGQQVTLSCSPISGHRSVSWYQQTPGQGLQFLFEYFSETQRNKGNFPGRFSGRQFSNSRSEMNVSTLELGDSALYLCASSLEGRTDTQYFGPGTRLTVL.

The chain is built from TRBV5-1 and TRBJ2-3, with D perhaps matching TRBD1 or TRBD2 (5 bases each). Trimming left V 0 bases short and J 2 bases short, with 22 bases between. The CDR3 runs to 19 residues. Germline V gene data show CDR1 as SGHRS and CDR2 as YFSETQ. CDR3 amino acids: CASSLGQRYGFEYTDTQYF. The CDR3 bases are TGCGCCAGCAGCTTGGGACAGCGGTACGGCTTCGAATACACAGATACGCAGTATTTT.

This clonotype was counted only a few times. The chain has TRBV3-1 and TRBJ2-1; 8 positions match TRBD2. Germline V gene sequence: CDR1 LGHDT, CDR2 YNNKEL (reference sequence). The CDR3 is 15 residues long. The J segment lost 10 bases and the V segment lost 4 bases, leaving 12 bases of the junction unmatched. CDR3 in DNA: TGTGCCAGCAGCCCCATCGGAGCGGGAGTGGGGGAGCAGTTCTTC. The encoded protein is CASSPIGAGVGEQFF.

To note about this clonotype: A read error may be the cause here, since a much bigger clone is one base away. The V call is TRBV10-3, the J call TRBJ2-1; no firm D call. The germline V and J ends were trimmed by 3 bases and 13 bases, with 13 bases remaining between them. The CDR3 length is 12 residues. CDR1 ENHRY and CDR2 SYGVKD come from the germline V gene. The CDR3 loop reads CAISEGPETQFF. CDR3 DNA sequence: TGTGCCATCAGTGAAGGCCCAGAGACCCAGTTCTTC.

The chain joins TRBV4-1 to TRBJ2-7; D possibly corresponds to TRBD1 (6 bases). V was pared by 1 base and J by 2 bases, with 12 bases between. Germline values: CDR1 MGHRA, CDR2 YSYEKL. The CDR3 length is 15 residues. Here the CDR3 reads CASSQGVGGPYEQYF. CDR3 sequence (DNA): TGCGCCAGCAGCCAAGGGGTAGGGGGTCCCTACGAGCAGTACTTC.

DNA of the CDR3: TGCGCCAGCAGCCAAGAAGCGCTAGCGGGCTACAATGAGCAGTACTTC. Translated, it gives CASSQEALAGYNEQYF. The chain is built from TRBV4-1 and TRBJ2-7, with TRBD2 matching 8 bases. The J segment lost 7 bases and the V segment lost 0 bases, leaving 11 bases of the junction unmatched. Germline lookup yields CDR1 MGHRA and CDR2 YSYEKL. This CDR3 is 16 amino acids long.

The chain employs TRBV11-2 and TRBJ2-3, with TRBD2 matching over 8 bases. The junction had 14 bases not matched to a gene; V was cut back by 5 bases and J by 7 bases. CDR3 length: 16 residues. Germline V CDR1 and CDR2: SGHAT, FQNNGV. The CDR3 coding sequence is TGTGCCAGCAGCCCCCCCGGGGGGGCGATTCGGAATACGCAGTATTTT. This gives the protein CASSPPGGAIRNTQYF.

This clonotype was found once. This clone may be a read error of a much larger clone one base away. The J gene is TRBJ2-7, the V gene TRBV27, with TRBD1 matching over 8 bases. V lost 3 bases to trimming and J lost 7 bases; unmatched junction nucleotides: 5. Germline loops: CDR1 MNHEY, CDR2 SMNVEV (reference sequence). This CDR3 has 13 amino acids. As DNA, the CDR3 is TGTGCCAGCAGTTTGGGCAGGGGGCTTGAGCAGTACTTC. This translates into CASSLGRGLEQYF.

This clonotype showed up just a few times. The CDR3 nucleotides are TGTGCCAGCAGCTTTTGGACTAGCTACGGATACAATGAGCAGTTCTTC. It encodes CASSFWTSYGYNEQFF. The chain recombines TRBV11-2 with TRBJ2-1; 8 nucleotides line up with TRBD2. The V gene's germline CDR1 is SGHAT and CDR2 FQNNGV. V was clipped by 3 bases and J by 4 bases; unmatched bases: 8. This CDR3 contains 16 residues.